These 20 T cell receptor beta chains came from one sample sequenced in a study of blood T cell repertoires in COVID-19. Generated by immunoSEQ multiplex PCR, the TCRdb table keeps only in-frame clones and is missing some. The sample carries about 300,000 clones, 70% to 90% recorded once. The sample taken for sequencing was PBMCs or T cells enriched from blood (not recorded which). These receptors were collected from a man aged 30-40 years who had recovered from COVID-19.

The chain recombines TRBV12-2 with TRBJ1-1; the table's TRBD1 call for D was not verified on the DNA. TRBV12-2 is designated a pseudogene. This CDR3 is 15 amino acids long. The CDR3 nucleotides are TGTGCAAGTCGCTTAGCGACAGGGATGAACACTGAAGCTTTCTTT. It specifies CASRLATGMNTEAFF.

This clone was detected only a few times. The chain recombines TRBV12-3 or TRBV12-4 with TRBJ1-2; 9 bases match TRBD1. The CDR3 extends over 13 amino acids. Trimming at V came to 5 bases and at J to 6 bases, leaving 4 bases not matched to a gene. CDR3 sequence: CASSPGTGNGYTF. The CDR3 coding sequence is TGTGCCAGCAGTCCAGGGACAGGGAATGGCTACACCTTC.

V gene TRBV3-1 (or the pseudogene TRBV3-2) combines with J gene TRBJ1-1; the match to TRBD1 covers 8 bases. Trimming cost V 4 bases and J 4 bases; bases outside gene matches: 2. The CDR3 loop spans 13 amino acids. Germline CDR1 LGHDT, CDR2 YNNKEL (reference sequence). The CDR3: CASSRTGGTEAFF. The CDR3 region has the DNA TGTGCCAGCAGCCGAACAGGGGGCACTGAAGCTTTCTTT.

This clone has just a few counts. The V and J genes are TRBV9 and TRBJ1-1, with D perhaps matching TRBD1 (5 bases). The CDR3 is 16 residues long. Trimming left V 3 bases short and J 0 bases short, with 15 bases between. Germline V gene sequence: CDR1 SGDLS, CDR2 YYNGEE. CDR3 nucleotides: TGTGCCAGCAGCGACACTATCGGGGGTGTGAACACTGAAGCTTTCTTT. This gives the protein CASSDTIGGVNTEAFF.

This chain connects TRBV14 to TRBJ2-5; 11 bases line up with TRBD2. This CDR3 has 16 amino acids. Germline CDR1 and CDR2: SGHDN and FVKESK. V was clipped by 5 bases and J by 1 base; unmatched bases: 6. The CDR3 sequence is CASSSRLAGSQETQYF. CDR3 coding DNA: TGTGCCAGCAGCTCCCGACTAGCGGGGAGCCAAGAGACCCAGTACTTC. The entire variable domain, with the rest obtained from reference TRBV14 and TRBJ2-5, is as follows: EAGVTQFPSHSVIEKGQTVTLRCDPISGHDNLYWYRRVMGKEIKFLLHFVKESKQDESGMPNNRFLAERTGGTYSTLKVQPAELEDSGVYFCASSSRLAGSQETQYFGPGTRLLVL.

This sequence joins TRBV4-3 and TRBJ1-2; the match to TRBD1 covers 8 bases. The CDR3 is 16 residues long. The germline V gene has CDR1 LGHNA and CDR2 YSLEER. V gave up 2 bases and J gave up 4 bases; unmatched junction bases: 9. Here the CDR3 reads CASSQNGQGPIYGYTF. CDR3 sequence (DNA): TGCGCCAGCAGCCAAAATGGACAGGGCCCGATCTATGGCTACACCTTC.

The V gene is TRBV5-1, the J gene TRBJ2-7, with 7 positions matching TRBD2. CDR1 SGHRS and CDR2 YFSETQ come from the germline V gene. The CDR3 loop spans 16 amino acids. J lost 1 base, V lost 4 bases, and 11 bases had no gene match. CDR3 sequence: CASSGGRGEASYEQYF. In DNA form, the CDR3 reads TGCGCCAGCAGCGGCGGCCGGGGGGAGGCGTCCTACGAGCAGTACTTC. Supplemented by reference TRBV5-1 and TRBJ2-7, the full variable domain reads KAGVTQTPRYLIKTRGQQVTLSCSPISGHRSVSWYQQTPGQGLQFLFEYFSETQRNKGNFPGRFSGRQFSNSRSEMNVSTLELGDSALYLCASSGGRGEASYEQYFGPGTRLTVT.

The chain combines TRBV5-8 with TRBJ2-1, with 10 bases identical to TRBD2. CDR3 size: 14 residues. The V and J ends lost 6 bases and 9 bases, in that order; junction bases with no gene match: 9. Germline loops: CDR1 SGHTS, CDR2 YDEGEE. The CDR3 DNA is TGTGCCAGCAAACTAGCGGGATTGGAGGTTGAGCAGTTCTTC. Protein sequence: CASKLAGLEVEQFF.

This clone was counted a few times. V and J are TRBV30 and TRBJ1-1; D is unclear. The V end was cut by 2 bases, the J end by 1 base, with 5 bases between. The CDR3 is made up of 12 amino acids. Germline assignment: CDR1 GTSNPN and CDR2 SVGIG (reference sequence). The chain's CDR3 is CAWSLKNTEAFF. DNA of the CDR3: TGTGCCTGGAGTTTAAAGAACACTGAAGCTTTCTTT.

This chain connects TRBV11-2 to TRBJ1-4, with TRBD1 identical over 7 bases. The V gene's germline CDR1 is SGHAT and CDR2 FQNNGV. The length of the CDR3 is 14 residues. J was trimmed by 14 bases and V by 0 bases; bases with no gene match: 9. The CDR3 is CASSLDTGTAPLFF. In nucleotides, the CDR3 is TGTGCCAGCAGCTTAGATACCGGGACAGCCCCGCTGTTTTTT.

This clone was found once. This chain links TRBV4-2 with TRBJ2-7; weak D call: TRBD2 (5 bases). This CDR3 spans 14 amino acids. From germline, CDR1 is LGHNA and CDR2 YNFKEQ. The germline V and J ends were trimmed by 5 bases and 0 bases, with 11 bases remaining between them. CDR3 DNA sequence: TGTGCCAGCAGCACAGTAGGGAGCTCCTACGAGCAGTACTTC. Protein sequence: CASSTVGSSYEQYF.

The genes are TRBV11-3 and TRBJ2-7; tentative D call: TRBD2 (6 bases). V dropped 2 bases and J dropped 7 bases, with 12 bases sitting between them. Germline V gene lookup returns CDR1 SGHNT and CDR2 YENEEA. CDR3 length: 13 amino acids. CDR3: CASSLLEGREQYF. The CDR3 DNA sequence: TGTGCCAGCAGCTTACTCGAGGGGAGGGAGCAGTACTTC.

V is TRBV4-3 and J is TRBJ2-1, with 8 bases matching TRBD2. The germline CDR1 and CDR2 sequences are LGHNA and YSLEER. The V gene end was trimmed by 1 base and the J gene end by 7 bases; junction bases not matched to a gene: 9. This CDR3 has 16 amino acids. Here the CDR3 reads CASSQAPAGGMNEQFF. In DNA form, the CDR3 reads TGCGCCAGCAGCCAAGCTCCCGCGGGGGGAATGAATGAGCAGTTCTTC.

This chain uses TRBV5-1 with TRBJ1-3; D unresolved. V lost 4 bases, J lost 4 bases, and 6 bases lay in between. In germline, CDR1 is SGHRS, CDR2 YFSETQ. The CDR3 consists of 12 residues. The CDR3 here is CASSLTGNTIYF. CDR3 bases: TGCGCCAGCAGCCTTACAGGAAACACCATATATTTT.

This chain links TRBV11-3 with TRBJ2-3; D perhaps matches TRBD2 (6 bases). V shed 5 bases and J shed 4 bases, with 19 bases lying between them. CDR1 and CDR2 (germline): SGHNT, YENEEA. The CDR3 covers 16 residues. The CDR3 DNA reads as TGTGCCAGCAGCCCTAATCGACTAGGTCGAGCAGATACGCAGTATTTT. Its protein product is CASSPNRLGRADTQYF.

J is TRBJ1-5 and V is TRBV19; 11 bases agree with TRBD1. The ends lost 3 bases at V and 6 bases at J; junction bases unmatched: 10. CDR1 and CDR2 (germline): LNHDA, SQIVND (reference sequence). CDR3 length: 17 amino acids. In DNA, the CDR3 is TGTGCCAGTAGTATGGGACAGGGGGTTATCGTGGGTCAGCCCCAGCATTTT. Translated: CASSMGQGVIVGQPQHF.

The chain uses TRBV3-1 (or the pseudogene TRBV3-2) and TRBJ1-6; 7 nucleotides line up with TRBD1. V dropped 4 bases and J dropped 11; count of bases not matched to a gene: 11. The germline gives CDR1 LGHDT, CDR2 YNNKEL (reference sequence). The CDR3 runs 15 residues. The DNA for the CDR3 is TGTGCCAGCAGCCCGTGGGACAGCAAACACACACCCCTCCACTTT. Amino acids: CASSPWDSKHTPLHF.

V gene TRBV29-1 combines with J gene TRBJ1-4, with D tentatively TRBD1 (5 bases). Germline V gene lookup returns CDR1 SQVTM and CDR2 ANQGSEA. With 1 base removed from V and 6 bases from J, the gap between germline ends came to 6 bases. The length of the CDR3 is 12 residues. This CDR3 reads CSVEAGDEKLFF. The DNA for the CDR3 is TGCAGCGTTGAAGCGGGGGATGAAAAACTGTTTTTT.

The CDR3 sequence: CASSYSPGNEQYF. Written as DNA, the CDR3 is TGTGCCAGCAGTTACTCGCCGGGAAACGAGCAGTACTTC. The chain uses TRBV6-2 or TRBV6-3 and TRBJ2-7; D might be TRBD2 (5 bases). The length of the CDR3 is 13 residues. Trimming stripped 0 bases from V and 5 bases from J, with 8 bases between. Germline V CDR1 and CDR2: MNHEY, SVGEGT.

CDR3 DNA sequence: TGTGCCAGCAGCCAATCTCTCGTGAGCCGACAGGGCAACTATGGCTACACCTTC. Translating it yields CASSQSLVSRQGNYGYTF. This chain uses TRBV16 with TRBJ1-2; 7 bases match TRBD1. Germline V lookup: CDR1 KGHSY, CDR2 FQNENV. This CDR3 has 18 amino acids. V shed 0 bases and J 2 bases; nucleotides not matched to a gene: 12. Full variable domain (outside the CDR3, taken from reference TRBV16 and TRBJ1-2): GEEVAQTPKHLVRGEGQKAKLYCAPIKGHSYVFWYQQVLKNEFKFLISFQNENVFDETGMPKERFSAKCLPNSPCSLEIQATKLEDSAVYFCASSQSLVSRQGNYGYTFGSGTRLTVV.